The next 13 T cell receptor beta chains were all read from a single sample in a study of breast tumors, draining lymph nodes, adjacent tissues. Axillary draining lymph nodes of breast cancer patients supplied the node samples. One entry per CDR3 protein, called by TCRdb with MiXCR from the multiplex PCR reads. The table lists about 230,000 distinct CDR3 sequences, about a third of them singletons. The sequenced material came from axillary lymph node tissue. Receptor source: a female donor with breast cancer. Some clones in this sample may be carry-over from other donors' samples.

This chain joins TRBV29-1 and TRBJ2-3, with 10 bases fitting TRBD2. From germline, CDR1 is SQVTM and CDR2 ANQGSEA. The J segment lost 11 bases and the V segment lost 2 bases, leaving 13 bases of the junction unmatched. The CDR3 is 15 amino acids. CDR3 DNA sequence: TGCAGCGTTGAAACAGCGGGAGGGGGGAGAAATGAGCAGTATTTT. This sequence encodes CSVETAGGGRNEQYF.

This clonotype occurred many times. This rearrangement joins TRBV4-3 to TRBJ2-7; 11 bases fit TRBD2. The CDR3 covers 15 residues. The junction had 0 bases not matched to a gene; V was cut back by 0 bases and J by 2 bases. Germline assignment: CDR1 LGHNA and CDR2 YSLEER. The CDR3 bases are TGCGCCAGCAGCCAAGAGACTAGCGGGACCTACGAGCAGTACTTC. Its translation is CASSQETSGTYEQYF.

As to this clonotype: A much more abundant neighbour one base away suggests this may be a read error. The chain has TRBV6-5 and TRBJ2-1, with D maybe TRBD2 (6 bases). The CDR3 has 13 amino acids. The germline V gene encodes CDR1 MNHEY and CDR2 SVGAGI. CDR3 bases: TGTGCCAACAGTCACTCGACTAGTAATGAGCAGTTCTTC. This codes for CANSHSTSNEQFF.

This clonotype was found a few times. The chain combines TRBV18 with TRBJ2-7, with D maybe TRBD2 (6 bases). Trimming took 1 base from V and 6 from J, leaving 22 bases between them. The germline CDR1 and CDR2 sequences are KGHSH and LQKENI. The CDR3 covers 17 residues. The CDR3 nucleotides read TGTGCCAGCTCACCACTCTTTGCGCGGGGAGAGGGCTCCGAGCAGTACTTC. The encoded protein is CASSPLFARGEGSEQYF.

This clonotype was counted many times. This chain connects TRBV5-1 to TRBJ2-1, with 7 bases aligning to TRBD2. The CDR3 runs to 15 residues. J gave up 7 bases and V 0 bases, and 7 bases lay outside the gene matches. The germline CDR1 and CDR2 sequences are SGHRS and YFSETQ. Written as DNA, the CDR3 is TGCGCCAGCAGCTTGGTCGCGGGAGTTAGGAATGAGCAGTTCTTC. It encodes CASSLVAGVRNEQFF.

The CDR3 DNA is TGTGCCACCGGACAGGGGGTCGGGGAGCTGTTTTTT. It specifies CATGQGVGELFF. V gene TRBV24-1 combines with J gene TRBJ2-2; 10 positions agree with TRBD1. The trim removed 9 bases at V and 7 bases at J, leaving 1 base unmatched. This CDR3 contains 12 residues. Germline loops: CDR1 KGHDR, CDR2 SFDVKD.

This clonotype has at least ten counts. The genes are TRBV2 and TRBJ1-3; 9 bases map to TRBD1. The CDR3 spans 15 residues. Germline V gene lookup returns CDR1 SNHLY and CDR2 FYNNEI. J lost 4 bases, V lost 9 bases, and 10 bases had no gene match. The chain's CDR3 is CASGARTGDGNTIYF. For the CDR3, the DNA is TGTGCCAGTGGAGCCCGGACAGGGGACGGAAACACCATATATTTT.

This sequence joins TRBV6-1 and TRBJ2-7, with 9 nucleotides matching TRBD1. The ends lost 5 bases at V and 0 bases at J; junction bases unmatched: 2. The CDR3 has 14 residues. Germline CDR1 MNHNS, CDR2 SASEGT. CDR3 protein: CASSRTGVSYEQYF. In DNA form, the CDR3 reads TGTGCCAGCAGTCGGACAGGGGTCTCCTACGAGCAGTACTTC.

The J gene is TRBJ1-5, the V gene TRBV2, with D tentatively TRBD1 (5 bases). The CDR3 is 18 residues long. Germline assignment: CDR1 SNHLY and CDR2 FYNNEI. V lost 4 bases and J 0 bases, leaving 19 bases between the germline ends. For the CDR3, the DNA is TGTGCCAGCAGTGCTGTTAGGGGAGGGTCACATAGCAATCAGCCCCAGCATTTT. Amino acid sequence: CASSAVRGGSHSNQPQHF. Full variable domain (outside the CDR3, taken from reference TRBV2 and TRBJ1-5): EPEVTQTPSHQVTQMGQEVILRCVPISNHLYFYWYRQILGQKVEFLVSFYNNEISEKSEIFDDQFSVERPDGSNFTLKIRSTKLEDSAMYFCASSAVRGGSHSNQPQHFGDGTRLSIL.

There are many counts of this clonotype. The chain couples TRBV20-1 to TRBJ2-5, with TRBD2 identical over 8 bases. CDR1 is DFQATT and CDR2 is SNEGSKA in the germline V gene (reference sequence). The CDR3 spans 15 residues. Germline trimming cut 3 bases from V and 5 bases from J; bases unmatched to any gene: 11. In DNA, the CDR3 is TGCAGTGCTAGCGCCGGGGGGGGGGCGGCGGAGACCCAGTACTTC. This translates into CSASAGGGAAETQYF.

This clonotype was seen more than once but under ten times. The gene calls are TRBV7-9 and TRBJ1-1, with a possible D match to TRBD1 (5 bases). Germline-derived CDR1 and CDR2 are SEHNR and FQNEAQ (reference sequence). Trimming cost V 7 bases and J 11 bases, with 17 bases left between them. The CDR3 is 12 amino acids. The CDR3 region has the DNA TGTGCCAGCACCCCAGGAGGCGGGGGGGCTTTCTTT. It yields the protein CASTPGGGGAFF.

This clonotype showed up many times. The chain recombines TRBV5-1 with TRBJ2-1, with TRBD2 matching 16 bases. The CDR3 has 19 amino acids. Germline assignment: CDR1 SGHRS and CDR2 YFSETQ. V was clipped by 3 bases and J by 9 bases; unmatched bases: 15. Written as DNA, the CDR3 is TGCGCCAGCAGCTGGGGACTAGCGGGAGGGCCGGGAGTAGTAAGTGAGCAGTTCTTC. Its protein product is CASSWGLAGGPGVVSEQFF. Filled out from reference TRBV5-1 and TRBJ2-1, the complete variable domain reads KAGVTQTPRYLIKTRGQQVTLSCSPISGHRSVSWYQQTPGQGLQFLFEYFSETQRNKGNFPGRFSGRQFSNSRSEMNVSTLELGDSALYLCASSWGLAGGPGVVSEQFFGPGTRLTVL.

Comments on this clonotype: Since a much larger clone is just one base distant, this may be a read error. The chain recombines TRBV6-2 or TRBV6-3 with TRBJ2-7, with a possible D match to TRBD1 (5 bases). Trimming took 6 bases from V and 5 from J, leaving 14 bases between them. The germline CDR1 and CDR2 sequences are MNHEY and SVGEGT. CDR3 length: 13 amino acids. The chain's CDR3 is CASSPTGTHEQYF. The DNA of the CDR3 is TGTGCCAGCAGCCCTACAGGCACCCACGAGCAGTACTTC.